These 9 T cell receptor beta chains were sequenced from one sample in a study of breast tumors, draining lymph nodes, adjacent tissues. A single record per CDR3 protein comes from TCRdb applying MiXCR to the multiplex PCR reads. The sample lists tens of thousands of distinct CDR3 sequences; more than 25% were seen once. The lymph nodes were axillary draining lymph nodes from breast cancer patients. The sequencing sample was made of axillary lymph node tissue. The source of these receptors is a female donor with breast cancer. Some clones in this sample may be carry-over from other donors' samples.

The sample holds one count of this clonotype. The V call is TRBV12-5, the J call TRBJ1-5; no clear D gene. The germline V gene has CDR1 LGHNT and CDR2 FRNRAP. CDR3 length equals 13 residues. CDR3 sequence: CASASGYNQPQHF. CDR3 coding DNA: TGTGCCAGCGCTAGCGGGTACAATCAGCCCCAGCATTTT.

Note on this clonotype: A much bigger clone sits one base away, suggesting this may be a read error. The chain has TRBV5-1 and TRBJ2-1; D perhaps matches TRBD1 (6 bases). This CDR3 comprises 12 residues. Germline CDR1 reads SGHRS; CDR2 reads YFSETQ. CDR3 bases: TGCGCCAGCAGTGGGGGCTACAATGAGCACTTCTTC. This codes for CASSGGYNEHFF. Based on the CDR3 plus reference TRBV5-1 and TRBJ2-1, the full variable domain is KAGVTQTPRYLIKTRGQQVTLSCSPISGHRSVSWYQQTPGQGLQFLFEYFSETQRNKGNFPGRFSGRQFSNSRSEMNVSTLELGDSALYLCASSGGYNEHFFGPGTRLTVL.

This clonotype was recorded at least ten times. The CDR3 is CSARDPTGFSYEQYF. CDR3 nucleotides: TGCAGTGCTAGAGACCCGACAGGGTTCTCCTACGAGCAGTACTTC. The rearrangement joins TRBV20-1 to TRBJ2-7; 7 positions agree with TRBD1. CDR1 is DFQATT, CDR2 SNEGSKA, per germline (reference sequence). Trimming took 0 bases from V and 0 from J; bases not matched to a gene: 5. This CDR3 is 15 amino acids long.

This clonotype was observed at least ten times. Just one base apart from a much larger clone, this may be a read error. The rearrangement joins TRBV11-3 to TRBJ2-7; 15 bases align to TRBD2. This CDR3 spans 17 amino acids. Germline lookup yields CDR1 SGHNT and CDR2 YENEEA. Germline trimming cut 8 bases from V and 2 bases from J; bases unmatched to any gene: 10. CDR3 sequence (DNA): TGTGCCAGCGGCTCCGGGACTAGCGGGAGGAGCCCCTACGAGCAGTACTTC. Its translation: CASGSGTSGRSPYEQYF. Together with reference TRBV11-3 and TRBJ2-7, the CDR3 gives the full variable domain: EAGVVQSPRYKIIEKKQPVAFWCNPISGHNTLYWYLQNLGQGPELLIRYENEEAVDDSQLPKDRFSAERLKGVDSTLKIQPAELGDSAVYLCASGSGTSGRSPYEQYFGPGTRLTVT.

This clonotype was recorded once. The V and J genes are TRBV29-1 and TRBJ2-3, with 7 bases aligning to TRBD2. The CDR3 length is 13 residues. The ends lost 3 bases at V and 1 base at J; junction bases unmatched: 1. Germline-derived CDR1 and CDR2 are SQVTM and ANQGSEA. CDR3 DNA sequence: TGCAGCGTTGAGAGCGGGGGCACAGATACGCAGTATTTT. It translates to CSVESGGTDTQYF.

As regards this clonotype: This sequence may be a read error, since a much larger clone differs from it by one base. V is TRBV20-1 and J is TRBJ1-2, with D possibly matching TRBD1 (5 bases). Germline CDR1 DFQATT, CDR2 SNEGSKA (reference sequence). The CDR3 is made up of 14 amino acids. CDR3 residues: CSATPGGRNSGYTF. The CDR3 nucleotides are TGCAGTGCAACCCCCGGGGGTCGGAACTCTGGCTACACCTTC.

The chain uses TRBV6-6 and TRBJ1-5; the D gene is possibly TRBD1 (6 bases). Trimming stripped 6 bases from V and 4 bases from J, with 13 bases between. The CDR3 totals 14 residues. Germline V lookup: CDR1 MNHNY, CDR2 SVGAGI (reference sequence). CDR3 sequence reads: CASREPGENQPQHF. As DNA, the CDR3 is TGTGCCAGCAGGGAACCAGGGGAAAATCAGCCCCAGCATTTT.

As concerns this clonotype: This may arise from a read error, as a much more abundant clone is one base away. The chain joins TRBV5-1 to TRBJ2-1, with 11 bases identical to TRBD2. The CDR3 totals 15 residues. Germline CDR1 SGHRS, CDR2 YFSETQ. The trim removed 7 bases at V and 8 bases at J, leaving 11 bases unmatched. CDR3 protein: CASGPTSGIIYEQFF. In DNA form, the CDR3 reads TGCGCCAGCGGGCCGACTAGCGGGATAATATATGAGCAGTTCTTC.

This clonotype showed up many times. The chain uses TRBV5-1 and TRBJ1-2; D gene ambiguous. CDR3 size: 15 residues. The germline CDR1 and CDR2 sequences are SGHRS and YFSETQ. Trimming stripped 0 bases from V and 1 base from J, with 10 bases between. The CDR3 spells CASSLGQASNYGYTF. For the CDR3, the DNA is TGCGCCAGCAGCTTGGGGCAGGCCAGTAACTATGGCTACACCTTC.